This entry features one T cell receptor beta chain sequence. No antigen is known for it. A second PCR, run for roughly 7 to 12 cycles, used a sample-barcoded 5' primer plus a J-beta primer mix. A single record per CDR3 protein comes from TCRdb applying MiXCR to the 5' RACE reads. The sample consists of about 590,000 distinct CDR3 sequences, about 28% of them appearing once. These data originate in a study of blood T cells in healthy people across ages. Study-level findings and limits: When set beside aged donors, long-lived donors presented more naive CD4+ cells and higher diversity.

Germline lookup yields CDR1 MDHEN and CDR2 SYDVKM. V was shortened by 4 bases and J by 7 bases, with 7 bases between the two germline ends. The length of the CDR3 is 12 residues. The clonotype comes from an elderly woman in good health. The gene calls are TRBV28 and TRBJ1-4; D gene unclear. Sequenced input: blood. The CDR3 protein is CASSSISEKLFF. CDR3 bases: TGTGCCAGCAGTTCTATCTCTGAAAAACTGTTTTTT. The complete variable domain, with remaining parts taken from reference TRBV28 and TRBJ1-4, reads DVKVTQSSRYLVKRTGEKVFLECVQDMDHENMFWYRQDPGLGLRLIYFSYDVKMKEKGDIPEGYSVSREKKERFSLILESASTNQTSMYLCASSSISEKLFFGSGTQLSVL.